These T cell receptor beta chains were read from a single sample in a study of cytomegalovirus exposure and HLA in healthy donors. Repertoires were generated with immunoSEQ multiplex PCR, while TCRdb's copy carries only in-frame clones and drops some. The sample consists of 95,000 to 150,000 clones, 60% to 80% of them appearing once. The sample was PBMCs. All receptors come from a woman in her forties or fifties in good health and CMV-seronegative. CDR3s include the opening cysteine and the closing phenylalanine or tryptophan. The D gene is left open where the match is weak. Not all rows give a size; the values are once, few, many and, for expanded clones, a class.

- TRBJ2-6 - TRBV4-1 CASTDSEGLSGANVLTF TGCGCCAGCACCGACTCCGAAGGCCTCTCTGGGGCCAACGTCCTGACTTTC
- TRBJ2-2 few TRBV6-6 CASRSGHGELFF TGTGCCAGCAGATCAGGACACGGGGAGCTGTTTTTT
TRBD1 TRBJ1-4 once TRBV18 CASSPLGQGIEKLFF TGTGCCAGCTCACCACTGGGACAGGGGATAGAAAAACTGTTTTTT
- TRBJ2-2 once TRBV30 CAWSGQGGFTGELFF TGTGCCTGGAGTGGTCAGGGAGGATTCACCGGGGAGCTGTTTTTT
TRBD2 TRBJ2-1 - TRBV5-5 CASSLRVGTNNEQFF TGTGCCAGCAGCTTGAGGGTCGGGACTAACAATGAGCAGTTCTTC
- TRBJ1-2 few TRBV20-1 CSAAGNYGYTF TGCAGTGCAGCAGGGAACTATGGCTACACCTTC
TRBD2 TRBJ2-1 - TRBV7-6 CASSFSSGTYNEQFF TGTGCCAGCAGCTTTTCTAGCGGGACCTACAATGAGCAGTTCTTC
- TRBJ2-1 - TRBV27 CASRGGIISYNEQFF TGTGCCAGCAGGGGGGGTATCATATCCTACAATGAGCAGTTCTTC
- TRBJ2-7 - TRBV28 CASSSWTGRAYEQYF TGTGCCAGCAGTTCCTGGACAGGGAGGGCCTACGAGCAGTACTTC
- TRBJ2-7 - TRBV4-2 CASSHPSVQEPDEQYF TGTGCCAGCAGCCATCCCTCGGTACAGGAGCCCGACGAGCAGTACTTC
TRBD2 TRBJ2-1 once TRBV4-2 CASSQERLATGYNEQFF TGTGCCAGCAGCCAAGAACGACTAGCGACTGGATACAATGAGCAGTTCTTC
- TRBJ2-3 - TRBV2 CASSDLASADTQYF TGTGCCAGCAGTGACTTAGCCTCGGCAGATACGCAGTATTTT
TRBD1 TRBJ2-2 - TRBV7-8 CASSLTGGLVGELFF TGTGCCAGCAGCTTAACAGGGGGTTTGGTCGGGGAGCTGTTTTTT
- TRBJ1-1 few TRBV30 CAWSLGLGSTEAFF TGTGCCTGGAGTTTGGGCCTCGGGAGCACTGAAGCTTTCTTT
TRBD2 TRBJ2-7 - TRBV9 CASSAGGLAGEQYF TGTGCCAGCAGCGCGGGGGGACTAGCGGGTGAGCAGTACTTC
- TRBJ1-4 - TRBV6-5 CASRPGLYEKLFF TGTGCCAGCAGGCCGGGTTTATATGAAAAACTGTTTTTT
- TRBJ1-2 few TRBV28 CASRIESLYGYTF TGTGCCAGCCGAATTGAGTCCCTCTATGGCTACACCTTC
TRBD2 TRBJ2-1 - TRBV7-9 CASSPAGTSSNEQFF TGTGCCAGCAGCCCAGCCGGGACTAGCTCCAATGAGCAGTTCTTC
TRBD1 TRBJ1-2 - TRBV30 CAWARDRYYGYTF TGTGCCTGGGCAAGGGACAGGTACTATGGCTACACCTTC
- TRBJ1-2 - TRBV7-3 CASSFISAGGYTF TGTGCCAGCAGCTTCATATCCGCGGGTGGCTACACCTTC
- TRBJ2-4 - TRBV4-2 CASSQDSRREGGNIQYF TGTGCCAGCAGCCAAGATTCAAGAAGGGAGGGGGGAAACATTCAGTACTTC
TRBD1 TRBJ1-2 - TRBV27 CASSSGTGHGYTF TGTGCCAGCAGTTCCGGGACAGGGCATGGCTACACCTTC
TRBD2 TRBJ2-7 - TRBV7-2 CASSSSWGGSYEQYF TGTGCCAGCAGCTCAAGTTGGGGGGGCTCCTACGAGCAGTACTTC
- TRBJ2-2 - TRBV6-4 CASSDSGLTGELFF TGTGCCAGCAGTGACTCGGGACTTACCGGGGAGCTGTTTTTT
TRBD1 TRBJ1-1 few TRBV4-3 CASSQGWVTGGAFF TGCGCCAGCAGCCAAGGATGGGTAACAGGGGGAGCTTTCTTT
TRBD1 TRBJ1-2 - TRBV6-5 CASSPYPWTGDGYTF TGTGCCAGCAGTCCTTACCCGTGGACAGGCGATGGCTACACCTTC
- TRBJ1-2 few TRBV30 CALTTGLYGYTF TGTGCCTTGACAACAGGGTTGTATGGCTACACCTTC
- TRBJ2-1 - TRBV7-8 CASSYPRGDEQFF TGTGCCAGCAGCTACCCCCGGGGAGATGAGCAGTTCTTC
TRBD2 TRBJ2-2 - TRBV11-3 CASSLGGSTGELFF TGTGCCAGCAGCCTGGGGGGGAGTACCGGGGAGCTGTTTTTT
TRBD1 TRBJ1-2 - TRBV25-1 CASSEWDRMVGGYTF TGTGCCAGCAGTGAATGGGACAGGATGGTTGGAGGCTACACCTTC
- TRBJ1-5 - TRBV18 CASSPGGGYGNQPQHF TGTGCCAGCTCACCCGGGGGGGGCTACGGCAATCAGCCCCAGCATTTT
TRBD1 TRBJ1-5 - TRBV19 CASSATGGIPTQPQHF TGTGCCAGTAGTGCGACAGGGGGCATCCCGACTCAGCCCCAGCATTTT
TRBD2 TRBJ2-1 - TRBV28 CASSGTSAYNEQFF TGTGCCAGCAGTGGGACTAGCGCCTACAATGAGCAGTTCTTC
- TRBJ1-2 - TRBV7-9 CASSELRKLHGYTF TGTGCCAGCAGCGAATTAAGAAAGTTACACGGCTACACCTTC
TRBD2 TRBJ2-1 - TRBV27 CASSSGLAGGDNEQFF TGTGCCAGCAGTTCAGGACTAGCGGGGGGGGACAATGAGCAGTTCTTC
TRBD2 TRBJ2-1 - TRBV7-2 CASSLAGTSGRGNNEQFF TGTGCCAGCAGCTTAGCAGGGACTAGCGGGAGAGGCAACAATGAGCAGTTCTTC
TRBD1 TRBJ1-2 - TRBV7-3 CASSLSQGDGYTF TGTGCCAGCAGCTTATCTCAGGGGGACGGCTACACCTTC
TRBD2 TRBJ2-1 - TRBV6-1 CASSEGGLAPYDEQFF TGTGCCAGCAGTGAAGGGGGACTAGCACCATATGATGAGCAGTTCTTC
- TRBJ1-1 - TRBV2 CASSGHIDTEAFF TGTGCCAGCAGCGGACACATAGACACTGAAGCTTTCTTT
TRBD1 TRBJ2-5 - TRBV11-1 CASSSGGGAQETQYF TGTGCCAGCAGCTCAGGGGGCGGAGCCCAAGAGACCCAGTACTTC
- TRBJ2-6 - TRBV9 CASSPDGGANVLTF TGTGCCAGCAGCCCAGACGGGGGGGCCAACGTCCTGACTTTC
- TRBJ2-5 few TRBV7-9 CASSLAVSPETQYF TGTGCCAGCAGCTTAGCAGTTAGCCCCGAGACCCAGTACTTC
- TRBJ2-4 - TRBV2 CASSEHENIQYF TGTGCCAGCAGTGAACATGAGAACATTCAGTACTTC
- TRBJ2-2 - TRBV9 CASSDTGYTGELFF TGTGCCAGCAGCGATACAGGGTACACCGGGGAGCTGTTTTTT
TRBD2 TRBJ2-5 - TRBV19 CASSKGTSGNQETQYF TGTGCCAGTAGTAAGGGGACTAGCGGGAACCAAGAGACCCAGTACTTC
- TRBJ1-4 once TRBV28 CASGGAQNEKLFF TGTGCCAGCGGGGGGGCCCAGAATGAAAAACTGTTTTTT
- TRBJ1-3 - TRBV10-3 CAIRGQNSGNTIYF TGTGCCATCAGAGGACAGAATTCTGGAAACACCATATATTTT
- TRBJ2-1 - TRBV2 CASSDRVNEQFF TGTGCCAGCAGTGACAGGGTCAATGAGCAGTTCTTC
TRBD2 TRBJ2-3 - TRBV29-1 CSVEGGRNTQYF TGCAGCGTTGAGGGAGGGAGGAATACGCAGTATTTT
- TRBJ2-1 - TRBV28 CASSLSGRGRFNEQFF TGTGCCAGCAGTTTAAGCGGAAGAGGGAGATTCAATGAGCAGTTCTTC
TRBD2 TRBJ2-7 - TRBV11-2 CASSLLAGKTSYEQYF TGTGCCAGCAGCTTACTAGCGGGCAAAACCTCCTACGAGCAGTACTTC
TRBD1 TRBJ2-5 - TRBV7-2 CASSLAGQGQETQYF TGTGCCAGCAGCTTAGCGGGACAGGGCCAAGAGACCCAGTACTTC
- TRBJ1-5 - TRBV7-2 CASSLQGLDNQPQHF TGTGCCAGCAGCTTGCAGGGTTTGGACAATCAGCCCCAGCATTTT
TRBD2 TRBJ2-1 - TRBV29-1 CSVAGGGAYNEQFF TGCAGCGTTGCGGGCGGGGGGGCCTACAATGAGCAGTTCTTC
- TRBJ2-6 - TRBV19 CASSMPGAGANVLTF TGTGCCAGTAGTATGCCCGGGGCTGGGGCCAACGTCCTGACTTTC